These 9 T cell receptor beta chains originate from one sample sequenced in a study of blood T cell repertoires in COVID-19. Method: immunoSEQ multiplex PCR; TCRdb's copy keeps in-frame clones and lacks some. The sample contains under 200,000 clones, roughly 80% of which appear only once. Sequencing was carried out using peripheral blood. The receptors were sampled from a woman older than 75 with acute or convalescent COVID-19.

The CDR3 DNA is TGCGCCAGCAGCCAATCGGAGGGCCCGGGTCTCGGTCAGCCCCAGCATTTT. Translating it yields CASSQSEGPGLGQPQHF. The chain employs TRBV4-1 and TRBJ1-5, with D unclear. Per germline, CDR1 MGHRA and CDR2 YSYEKL. This CDR3 has 17 residues. V lost 2 bases, J lost 6 bases, and 20 bases lay in between.

This clone was counted only a few times. This rearrangement joins TRBV2 to TRBJ2-5, with 12 bases matching TRBD2. Germline V gene sequence: CDR1 SNHLY, CDR2 FYNNEI. V was pared by 3 bases and J by 2 bases, with 7 bases of the junction left unmatched. This CDR3 has 17 residues. As DNA, the CDR3 is TGTGCCAGCAGTGAGGCTAGCGGGGGGGCGAATCAAGAGACCCAGTACTTC. It yields the protein CASSEASGGANQETQYF. Full variable domain (rest looked up from reference TRBV2 and TRBJ2-5): EPEVTQTPSHQVTQMGQEVILRCVPISNHLYFYWYRQILGQKVEFLVSFYNNEISEKSEIFDDQFSVERPDGSNFTLKIRSTKLEDSAMYFCASSEASGGANQETQYFGPGTRLLVL.

A single count supports this clone. The chain uses TRBV7-9 and TRBJ1-3; D perhaps matches TRBD1 (5 bases). V lost 5 bases and J lost 0, with 8 bases in between. Germline V gives CDR1 SEHNR, CDR2 FQNEAQ (reference sequence). This CDR3 contains 14 residues. The CDR3 DNA follows: TGTGCCAGCAGCCGGACACGCTCTGGAAACACCATATATTTT. Its translation: CASSRTRSGNTIYF.

In nucleotides, the CDR3 is TGCGCCAGCAGCTTGCAGGGCTCTGGAAACACCATATATTTT. Translation: CASSLQGSGNTIYF. The rearrangement uses TRBV5-1 and TRBJ1-3; the D gene is possibly TRBD1 (5 bases). V was cut by 1 base and J by 0 bases, with 5 bases left in between. This CDR3 has 14 residues. The germline V gene has CDR1 SGHRS and CDR2 YFSETQ.

The chain combines TRBV10-3 with TRBJ2-3, with 10 bases that match TRBD2. Germline V lookup: CDR1 ENHRY, CDR2 SYGVKD. This CDR3 contains 16 residues. After removal of 2 bases from V and 4 bases from J, the junction contained 6 bases not matched to a gene. The CDR3 sequence is CAISEPLAGVADTQYF. The CDR3, as DNA: TGTGCCATCAGTGAGCCCCTAGCGGGAGTGGCAGATACGCAGTATTTT.

This clone has just one count. CDR3 sequence reads: CASSGTGGLAVNEQFF. In nucleotides, the CDR3 is TGTGCCAGCAGCGGGACCGGGGGGCTAGCGGTCAATGAGCAGTTCTTC. The chain couples TRBV5-4 to TRBJ2-1, with D possibly matching TRBD2 (7 bases). The CDR3 runs 16 residues. The germline V gene has CDR1 SGHNT and CDR2 YYREEE (reference sequence). Trimming stripped 4 bases from V and 6 bases from J, with 20 bases between. Filled out from reference TRBV5-4 and TRBJ2-1, the complete variable domain reads ETGVTQSPTHLIKTRGQQVTLRCSSQSGHNTVSWYQQALGQGPQFIFQYYREEENGRGNFPPRFSGLQFPNYSSELNVNALELDDSALYLCASSGTGGLAVNEQFFGPGTRLTVL.

This chain links TRBV18 with TRBJ2-1, with D maybe TRBD2 (5 bases). The CDR3 spans 14 residues. V was cut by 1 base and J by 5 bases, with 9 bases left in between. Germline V gene lookup returns CDR1 KGHSH and CDR2 LQKENI. CDR3 in amino acids: CASSPRGYNNEQFF. The DNA for the CDR3 is TGTGCCAGCTCACCACGAGGGTACAACAATGAGCAGTTCTTC.

This clone came up a few times. J is TRBJ2-1 and V is TRBV7-8; D remains ambiguous. CDR1 and CDR2 (germline): SGHVS, FQNEAQ. The CDR3 runs 14 residues. V shed 0 bases and J shed 5 bases, with 8 bases lying between them. The CDR3 reads CASSLAALNNEQFF. The CDR3 DNA reads as TGTGCCAGCAGCTTAGCGGCCCTCAACAATGAGCAGTTCTTC.

The chain employs TRBV30 and TRBJ2-3; 9 nucleotides align to TRBD2. The CDR3 is made up of 15 amino acids. The V and J ends lost 3 bases and 3 bases, in that order; junction bases with no gene match: 7. In germline, CDR1 is GTSNPN, CDR2 SVGIG (reference sequence). The DNA for the CDR3 is TGTGCCTGGAGCCTGCTAGCGGGGTCGACAGATACGCAGTATTTT. Translation: CAWSLLAGSTDTQYF.